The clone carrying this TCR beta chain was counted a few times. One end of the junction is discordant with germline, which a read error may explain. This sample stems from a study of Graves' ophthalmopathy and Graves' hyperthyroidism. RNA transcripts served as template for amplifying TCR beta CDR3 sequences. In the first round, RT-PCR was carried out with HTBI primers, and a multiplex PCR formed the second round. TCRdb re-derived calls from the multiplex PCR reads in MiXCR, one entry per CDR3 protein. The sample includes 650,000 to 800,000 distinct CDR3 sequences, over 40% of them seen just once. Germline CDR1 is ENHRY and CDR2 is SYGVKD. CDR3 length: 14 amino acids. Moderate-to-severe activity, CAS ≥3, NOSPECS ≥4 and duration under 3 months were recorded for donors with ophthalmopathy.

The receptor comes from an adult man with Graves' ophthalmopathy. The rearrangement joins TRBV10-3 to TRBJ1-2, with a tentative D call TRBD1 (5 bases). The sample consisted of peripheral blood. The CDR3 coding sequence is TGTGCCAGCAGTGACCCGACAGCCCGTCGGGGCTACACCTTC. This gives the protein CASSDPTARRGYTF.